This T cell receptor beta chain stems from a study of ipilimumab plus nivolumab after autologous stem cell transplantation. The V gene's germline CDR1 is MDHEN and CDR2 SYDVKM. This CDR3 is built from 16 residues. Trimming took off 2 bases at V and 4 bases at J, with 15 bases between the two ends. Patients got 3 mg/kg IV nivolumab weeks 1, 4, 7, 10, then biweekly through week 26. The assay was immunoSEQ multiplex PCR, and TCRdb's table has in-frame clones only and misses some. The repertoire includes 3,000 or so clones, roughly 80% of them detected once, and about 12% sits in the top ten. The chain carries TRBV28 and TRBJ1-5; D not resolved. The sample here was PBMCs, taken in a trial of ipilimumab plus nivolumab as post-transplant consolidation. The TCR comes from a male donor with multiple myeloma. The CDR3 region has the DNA TGTGCCAGCAGTTTAGGTGGACCCGTGGGAAATCAGCCCCAGCATTTT. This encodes CASSLGGPVGNQPQHF.